This TCR beta chain is from a study of blood T cell repertoires in COVID-19. Study at large: Italy, Spain and the United States were the sources of the convalescent and acute COVID-19 samples. Sources were T cells, B-cell-depleted T cells, or PBMCs; the material itself was cDNA or gDNA.

Germline V CDR1 and CDR2: SGHNT, YYREEE (reference sequence). Germline trimming cut 4 bases from V and 5 bases from J; bases unmatched to any gene: 12. The CDR3 is 17 residues long. Under the authors' procedure: Amplification with reference gene primers provided the estimates of nucleated cell counts. Here immunoSEQ multiplex PCR was the method, and the copy in TCRdb shows in-frame clones only, minus some. The V and J calls and clone size are taken from that table; D and trimming were inferred from the DNA. The data hold a few hundred thousand clones, with approximately 86% observed a single time. This clone has more than one count but fewer than ten. Patients in Seattle were enrolled during active infection, then followed longitudinally.

This clonotype was sampled from a woman in her fifties or sixties with COVID-19, enrolled during active disease. Sequenced sample: peripheral blood. This chain links TRBV5-4 with TRBJ1-6; 7 nucleotides agree with TRBD1. CDR3 coding DNA: TGTGCCAGCAGCATAGGGACAGCCCGCTTCAATAATTCACCCCTCCACTTT. It translates to CASSIGTARFNNSPLHF.